The clone carrying this T cell receptor (beta chain) occurred many times. This sample includes further DNA sequences coding for the same CDR3. TCRdb re-called the PCR reads through MiXCR. The profile shows roughly 40,000 clones, roughly a sixth of them singletons. All patients were untreated before thyroid surgery. This specimen belongs to a study of metastatic and nonmetastatic thyroid tumors. The CDR3 is 15 amino acids. The germline V gene encodes CDR1 SGHDT and CDR2 YYEEEE. Losses at the gene ends were 5 bases for V and 5 bases for J; bases not matched to a gene: 11. The chain links TRBV5-6 to TRBJ1-1; 8 nucleotides agree with TRBD1. The sample comprised blood. The receptor was derived from a female donor with papillary thyroid cancer or a benign thyroid nodule (not recorded which). Some clones in this sample may be carry-over from other donors' samples. Here the CDR3 DNA reads TGTGCCAGCAGGAGACGACAGGGGAGGAGAACTGAAGCTTTCTTT. It yields the protein CASRRRQGRRTEAFF.